The present entry profiles one T cell receptor (beta chain) with its context. Its antigen is unknown. The source of the sample is a study of T cell repertoires in cytomegalovirus infection. Overall study context: It was recently identified HLA-C-restricted and well-studied HLA-B-restricted CMV epitopes that the study used. Public TCR beta signatures were indicative of both CMV infection and a matching HLA type.

Trimming took 4 bases from V and 6 from J, leaving 15 bases between them. The CDR3 has 14 residues. The germline CDR1 and CDR2 sequences are SGHRS and YFSETQ. Study findings and constraints: Dominating the ex vivo response were TCR beta clonotypes that were CMV-specific and HLA-C-restricted. Pooled public TCR beta family frequency picked out CMV carriers with the relevant HLA.

TCRdb fed the reads into MiXCR, producing one record per CDR3 protein. In the table there are 550,000 to 850,000 distinct CDR3 sequences, about 30% of which are singletons. The sequence was obtained from a human donor in good health (CMV status not recorded). Some clones in this sample may be carry-over from other donors' samples. Sequences were derived from cultured PBMCs, sampled from culture after CMV antigen stimulation. This chain joins TRBV5-1 and TRBJ2-3; D is undetermined. The DNA of the CDR3 is TGCGCCAGCAGCCCTAAAGTCATAGGGGATACGCAGTATTTT. Translated, it gives CASSPKVIGDTQYF. Together with reference TRBV5-1 and TRBJ2-3, the CDR3 gives the full variable domain: KAGVTQTPRYLIKTRGQQVTLSCSPISGHRSVSWYQQTPGQGLQFLFEYFSETQRNKGNFPGRFSGRQFSNSRSEMNVSTLELGDSALYLCASSPKVIGDTQYFGPGTRLTVL.